These 8 T cell receptor beta chains were sequenced from one sample in a study of somatic mutations in cytotoxic T cells in rheumatoid arthritis. Profiling relied on immunoSEQ multiplex PCR, and the TCRdb table lists in-frame clones only, not all of them. The table lists approximately 33,000 clones, under 90% of them singletons. Sequenced sample: CD8+ T cells sorted from blood. These receptors all come from a middle-aged man in good health.

This CDR3 reads CASSEGTADYYGYTF. CDR3 DNA: TGTGCCAGCAGTGAGGGGACGGCTGACTACTATGGCTACACCTTC. The chain carries TRBV6-1 and TRBJ1-2; D may be TRBD1 (5 bases). The CDR3 has 15 residues. Germline assignment: CDR1 MNHNS and CDR2 SASEGT. The ends were cut back, 3 bases at V and 3 bases at J, with 14 bases in the middle.

In DNA, the CDR3 is TGTGCCAGCAGCGTAGAGCCGGGACCAACCTACGAGCAGTACTTC. Protein product: CASSVEPGPTYEQYF. The chain carries TRBV9 and TRBJ2-7; D assignment may be TRBD1 or TRBD2 (5 bases each). The CDR3 is made up of 15 amino acids. With 0 bases removed from V and 2 bases from J, the gap between germline ends came to 12 bases. Germline assignment: CDR1 SGDLS and CDR2 YYNGEE.

The chain combines TRBV9 with TRBJ1-4, with D hard to call. Between the trimmed V and J ends, which lost 4 bases and 6 bases, there was a span of 10 bases. Looked up from germline, CDR1 is SGDLS and CDR2 is YYNGEE. The CDR3 runs to 13 residues. CDR3 bases: TGTGCCAGCAGCCCCCCCGCGCATGAAAAACTGTTTTTT. This sequence encodes CASSPPAHEKLFF. Using reference TRBV9 and TRBJ1-4 for the parts outside the CDR3, the full variable domain is DSGVTQTPKHLITATGQRVTLRCSPRSGDLSVYWYQQSLDQGLQFLIQYYNGEERAKGNILERFSAQQFPDLHSELNLSSLELGDSALYFCASSPPAHEKLFFGSGTQLSVL.

The rearrangement joins TRBV19 to TRBJ2-1; 11 bases are shared with TRBD2. V was pared by 2 bases and J by 5 bases, with 2 bases of the junction left unmatched. CDR1 is LNHDA, CDR2 SQIVND, per germline (reference sequence). The length of the CDR3 is 15 residues. The CDR3: CASSIILAGDNEQFF. The DNA of the CDR3 is TGTGCCAGTAGTATAATACTAGCGGGAGACAATGAGCAGTTCTTC.

The gene calls are TRBV6-4 and TRBJ2-2; 8 nucleotides align to TRBD1. The CDR3 is made up of 15 amino acids. The V segment lost 5 bases and the J segment 3 bases; nucleotides outside the gene matches: 5. Germline-derived CDR1 and CDR2 are MRHNA and SNTAGT. CDR3 amino acids: CASSPTGEYTGELFF. CDR3 nucleotides: TGTGCCAGCAGTCCGACAGGGGAGTACACCGGGGAGCTGTTTTTT.

J is TRBJ2-1 and V is TRBV29-1; D unresolved. V was trimmed by 1 base and J by 12 bases, leaving 16 bases between them. The CDR3 covers 13 residues. Germline V gives CDR1 SQVTM, CDR2 ANQGSEA. Here the CDR3 reads CSVEGRSTAGQFF. The CDR3 coding sequence is TGCAGCGTTGAAGGCCGGTCCACGGCCGGGCAGTTCTTC.

The rearrangement links TRBV19 to TRBJ1-5, with no clear D. Trimming removed 5 bases at V and 5 bases at J, with 13 bases between. The CDR3 totals 14 residues. Germline CDR1 LNHDA, CDR2 SQIVND (reference sequence). The CDR3 sequence: CASSFGPTDQPQHF. For the CDR3, the DNA is TGTGCCAGTAGTTTTGGGCCAACAGATCAGCCCCAGCATTTT.

The rearrangement joins TRBV9 to TRBJ1-1; 9 bases are a match to TRBD1. The germline V gene has CDR1 SGDLS and CDR2 YYNGEE. The length of the CDR3 is 17 residues. V was pared by 4 bases and J by 1 base, with 11 bases of the junction left unmatched. The CDR3 DNA is TGTGCCAGCAGCCCGCGGGACAGGGTAGCCTCGAACACTGAAGCTTTCTTT. Amino acid sequence: CASSPRDRVASNTEAFF.